The 10 T cell receptor beta chains below were found in one sample sequenced in a study of T cell clones after liver transplantation. Measured with immunoSEQ multiplex PCR; TCRdb has only the in-frame clones, and not every one. The sample lists approximately 50,000 clones; more than 65% were seen once. The material was CD4+ T cells from blood, obtained more than 53 months after liver transplant. These receptors originate from a human patient who received a liver transplant. Some T cells here may be from the graft donor.

The gene calls are TRBV27 and TRBJ1-3; D is perhaps TRBD1 (6 bases). Germline CDR1 is MNHEY and CDR2 is SMNVEV (reference sequence). The CDR3 runs to 13 residues. Trimming cost V 6 bases and J 2 bases, with 8 bases left between them. DNA of the CDR3: TGTGCCAGCAGCTGGACAGCTGGAAACACCATATATTTT. Translation gives CASSWTAGNTIYF.

This clone was observed a few times. V and J are TRBV2 and TRBJ2-3; D is unclear. CDR1 is SNHLY and CDR2 is FYNNEI in the germline V gene. The CDR3 has 14 residues. Trimming shortened V by 2 bases and J by 3 bases, and 9 bases separated the two germline ends. Written as DNA, the CDR3 is TGTGCCAGCAGTGAAACGAGCGCGACAGATACGCAGTATTTT. Its protein is CASSETSATDTQYF.

In this sample, this clone turned up a few times. This chain joins TRBV2 and TRBJ1-1; TRBD1 aligns across 8 bases. The CDR3 sequence is 11 residues long. V was clipped by 8 bases and J by 11 bases; unmatched bases: 7. Germline lookup yields CDR1 SNHLY and CDR2 FYNNEI. The CDR3 coding sequence is TGTGCCAGCGAAAAGGGGGACAGGGCTTTCTTT. Protein sequence: CASEKGDRAFF.

The chain recombines TRBV5-6 with TRBJ1-2, with a weak D call TRBD1 (5 bases). The V gene lost 0 bases and the J gene lost 4 bases, with 7 bases spanning the gap. Germline V gives CDR1 SGHDT, CDR2 YYEEEE. The CDR3 is 13 amino acids. The CDR3 nucleotides are TGTGCCAGCAGCTTGGACAGGATCTATGGCTACACCTTC. Encoded protein: CASSLDRIYGYTF.

The chain employs TRBV11-3 and TRBJ1-1; no clear D gene. This CDR3 region has 16 residues. V was cut by 5 bases and J by 3 bases, with 19 bases left in between. CDR1 is SGHNT, CDR2 YENEEA, per germline. The CDR3 here is CASSTGSDPRDTEAFF. The CDR3 DNA follows: TGTGCCAGCAGCACTGGGTCGGACCCCCGGGACACTGAAGCTTTCTTT. The full variable domain, in which reference TRBV11-3 and TRBJ1-1 provide the parts outside the CDR3, is EAGVVQSPRYKIIEKKQPVAFWCNPISGHNTLYWYLQNLGQGPELLIRYENEEAVDDSQLPKDRFSAERLKGVDSTLKIQPAELGDSAVYLCASSTGSDPRDTEAFFGQGTRLTVV.

This clone was recorded a few times. The V and J genes are TRBV19 and TRBJ2-3, with TRBD1 identical over 11 bases. Germline V gives CDR1 LNHDA, CDR2 SQIVND (reference sequence). V lost 4 bases, J lost 4 bases, and 1 base stayed unmatched. The CDR3 has 14 amino acids. The CDR3: CASSRTGGADTQYF. The CDR3 nucleotides read TGTGCCAGTAGTAGGACAGGGGGCGCAGATACGCAGTATTTT.

Worth noting for this clone: Other DNA sequences from this sample encode an identical CDR3 as well. The V and J genes are TRBV28 and TRBJ2-7; no reliable D call. This CDR3 is built from 11 residues. In germline, CDR1 is MDHEN, CDR2 SYDVKM. Trimming shortened V by 6 bases and J by 2 bases, and 5 bases separated the two germline ends. The CDR3 here is CASSLTYEQYF. CDR3 coding DNA: TGTGCCAGCAGCCTAACCTACGAGCAGTACTTC.

V usage is TRBV7-5 and J usage is TRBJ2-6. TRBV7-5 is noted as a pseudogene. The CDR3 loop spans 19 amino acids. CDR3 coding DNA: TGTGCCAGAAGGATGCGCGAGGGGCCCGGGCCGGCAGGGGCCAACGTCCTGACTTTC. Translating it yields CARRMREGPGPAGANVLTF.

V is TRBV5-1 and J is TRBJ2-3, with TRBD2 identical over 9 bases. Unmatched junction bases numbered 9, after V lost 4 bases and J lost 3 bases. The CDR3 has 16 amino acids. Germline CDR1 SGHRS, CDR2 YFSETQ. CDR3: CASSPPLAGETDTQYF. In DNA, the CDR3 is TGCGCCAGCAGCCCTCCTTTAGCGGGGGAGACAGATACGCAGTATTTT.

V gene TRBV7-8 combines with J gene TRBJ2-7; D remains ambiguous. From germline, CDR1 is SGHVS and CDR2 FQNEAQ. Trimming removed 8 bases at V and 6 bases at J, with 20 bases between. CDR3 length: 14 amino acids. Here the CDR3 reads CASVIGVKVIEQYF. The CDR3 bases are TGTGCCAGCGTAATAGGAGTAAAGGTGATCGAGCAGTACTTC.